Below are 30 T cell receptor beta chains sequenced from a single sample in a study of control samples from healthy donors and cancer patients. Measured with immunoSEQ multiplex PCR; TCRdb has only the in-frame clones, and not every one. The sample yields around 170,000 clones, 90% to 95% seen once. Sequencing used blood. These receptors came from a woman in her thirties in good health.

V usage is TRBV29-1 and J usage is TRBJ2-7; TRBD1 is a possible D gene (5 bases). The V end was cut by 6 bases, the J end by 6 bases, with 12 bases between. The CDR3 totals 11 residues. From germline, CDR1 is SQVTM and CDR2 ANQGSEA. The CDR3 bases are TGCAGCGTCGGCCAGGGATTCGAGCAGTACTTC. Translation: CSVGQGFEQYF.

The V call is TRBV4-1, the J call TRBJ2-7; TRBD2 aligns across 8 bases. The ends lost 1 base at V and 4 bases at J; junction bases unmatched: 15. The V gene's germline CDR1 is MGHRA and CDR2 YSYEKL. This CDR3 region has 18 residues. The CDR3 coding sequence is TGCGCCAGCAGCCAAGCCCCCCCCGCGGGAGGTACCTGGTACGAGCAGTACTTC. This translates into CASSQAPPAGGTWYEQYF.

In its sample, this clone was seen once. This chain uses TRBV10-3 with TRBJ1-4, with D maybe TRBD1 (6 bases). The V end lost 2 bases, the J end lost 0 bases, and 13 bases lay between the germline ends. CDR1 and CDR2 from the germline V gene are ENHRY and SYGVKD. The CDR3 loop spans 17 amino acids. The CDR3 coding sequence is TGTGCCATCAGTGAGCTCCCTTCAGGGGCAACTAATGAAAAACTGTTTTTT. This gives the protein CAISELPSGATNEKLFF.

The CDR3 DNA sequence: TGTGCCACCAGCAGGACAGGGGAGGCATATGGCTACACCTTC. Its protein is CATSRTGEAYGYTF. The chain uses TRBV24-1 and TRBJ1-2; 9 bases line up with TRBD1. This CDR3 spans 14 amino acids. CDR1 and CDR2 (germline): KGHDR, SFDVKD. J was trimmed by 5 bases and V by 7 bases; bases with no gene match: 7.

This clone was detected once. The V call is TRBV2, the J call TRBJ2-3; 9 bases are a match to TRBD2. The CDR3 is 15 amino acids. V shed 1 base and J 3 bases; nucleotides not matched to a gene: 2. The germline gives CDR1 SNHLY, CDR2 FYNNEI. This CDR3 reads CASSEGLAGTDTQYF. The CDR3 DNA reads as TGTGCCAGCAGTGAAGGCCTAGCGGGAACAGATACGCAGTATTTT.

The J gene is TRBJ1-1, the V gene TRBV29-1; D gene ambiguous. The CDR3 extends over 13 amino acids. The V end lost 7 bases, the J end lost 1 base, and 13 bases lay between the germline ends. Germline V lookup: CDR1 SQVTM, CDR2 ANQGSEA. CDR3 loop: CSAWYGGNTEAFF. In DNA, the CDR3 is TGCAGCGCATGGTATGGAGGGAACACTGAAGCTTTCTTT.

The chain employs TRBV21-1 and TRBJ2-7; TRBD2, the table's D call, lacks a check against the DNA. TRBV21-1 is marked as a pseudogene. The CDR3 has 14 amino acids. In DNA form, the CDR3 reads TGTGCCAGCAGCCACTCTCCGCGGTCCTACGAGCAGTACTTC. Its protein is CASSHSPRSYEQYF.

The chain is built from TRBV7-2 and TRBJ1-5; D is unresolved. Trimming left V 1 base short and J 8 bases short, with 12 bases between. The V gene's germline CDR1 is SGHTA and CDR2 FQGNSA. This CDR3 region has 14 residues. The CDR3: CASSLDSQEKPQHF. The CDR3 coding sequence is TGTGCCAGCAGCTTAGACAGCCAGGAGAAGCCCCAGCATTTT.

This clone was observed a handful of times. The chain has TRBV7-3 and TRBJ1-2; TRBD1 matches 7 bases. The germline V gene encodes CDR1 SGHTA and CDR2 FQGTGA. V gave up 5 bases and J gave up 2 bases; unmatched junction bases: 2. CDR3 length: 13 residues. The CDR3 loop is CASSPDRNYGYTF. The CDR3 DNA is TGTGCCAGCAGCCCGGACAGGAACTATGGCTACACCTTC. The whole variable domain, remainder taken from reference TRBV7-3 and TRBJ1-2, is GAGVSQTPSNKVTEKGKYVELRCDPISGHTALYWYRQSLGQGPEFLIYFQGTGAADDSGLPNDRFFAVRPEGSVSTLKIQRTERGDSAVYLCASSPDRNYGYTFGSGTRLTVV.

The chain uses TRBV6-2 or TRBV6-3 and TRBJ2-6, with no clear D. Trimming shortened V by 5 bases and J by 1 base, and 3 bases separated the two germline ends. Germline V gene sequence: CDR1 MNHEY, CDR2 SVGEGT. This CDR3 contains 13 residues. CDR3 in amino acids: CASSASGANVLTF. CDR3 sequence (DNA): TGTGCCAGCAGTGCTTCTGGGGCCAACGTCCTGACTTTC.

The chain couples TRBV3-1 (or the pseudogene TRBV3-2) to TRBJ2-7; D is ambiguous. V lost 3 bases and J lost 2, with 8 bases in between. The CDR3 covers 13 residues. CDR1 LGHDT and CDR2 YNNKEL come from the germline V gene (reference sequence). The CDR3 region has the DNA TGTGCCAGCAGCCAGGTCACAGCCTACGAGCAGTACTTC. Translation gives CASSQVTAYEQYF.

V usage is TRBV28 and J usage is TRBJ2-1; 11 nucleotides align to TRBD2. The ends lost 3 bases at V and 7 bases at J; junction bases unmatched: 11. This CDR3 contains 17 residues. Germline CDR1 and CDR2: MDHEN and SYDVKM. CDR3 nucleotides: TGTGCCAGCAGTTTTAGCGGGAGGGCCGCGCAAGGAAATGAGCAGTTCTTC. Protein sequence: CASSFSGRAAQGNEQFF.

The CDR3 spells CASSIGRGPDQPQHF. For the CDR3, the DNA is TGTGCCAGTAGTATAGGGCGCGGCCCTGATCAGCCCCAGCATTTT. The chain combines TRBV19 with TRBJ1-5, with D unresolved. V was cut by 1 base and J by 5 bases, with 12 bases left in between. The CDR3 spans 15 residues. CDR1 is LNHDA and CDR2 is SQIVND in the germline V gene (reference sequence).

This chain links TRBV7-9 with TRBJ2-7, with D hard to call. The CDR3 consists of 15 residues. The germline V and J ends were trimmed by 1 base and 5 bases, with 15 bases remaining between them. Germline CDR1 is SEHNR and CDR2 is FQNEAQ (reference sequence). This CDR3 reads CASSLEVSNWDEQYF. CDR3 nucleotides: TGTGCCAGCAGCTTAGAGGTTTCGAATTGGGACGAGCAGTACTTC.

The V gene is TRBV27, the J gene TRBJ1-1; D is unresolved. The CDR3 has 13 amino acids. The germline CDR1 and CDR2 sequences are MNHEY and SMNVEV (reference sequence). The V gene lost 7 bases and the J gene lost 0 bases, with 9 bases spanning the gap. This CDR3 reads CASIDLMNTEAFF. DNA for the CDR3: TGTGCCAGCATTGACCTCATGAACACTGAAGCTTTCTTT.

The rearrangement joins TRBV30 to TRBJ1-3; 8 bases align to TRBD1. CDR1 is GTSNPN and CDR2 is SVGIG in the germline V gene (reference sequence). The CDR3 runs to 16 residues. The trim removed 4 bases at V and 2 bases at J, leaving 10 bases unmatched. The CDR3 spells CAWTKSQGGAGNTIYF. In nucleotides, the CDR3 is TGTGCCTGGACAAAGTCACAGGGGGGAGCTGGAAACACCATATATTTT. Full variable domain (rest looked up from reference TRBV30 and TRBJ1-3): SQTIHQWPATLVQPVGSPLSLECTVEGTSNPNLYWYRQAAGRGLQLLFYSVGIGQISSEVPQNLSASRPQDRQFILSSKKLLLSDSGFYLCAWTKSQGGAGNTIYFGEGSWLTVV.

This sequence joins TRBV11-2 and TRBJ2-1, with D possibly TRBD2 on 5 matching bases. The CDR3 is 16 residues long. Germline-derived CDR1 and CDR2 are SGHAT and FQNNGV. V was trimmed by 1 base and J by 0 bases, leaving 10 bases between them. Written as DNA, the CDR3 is TGTGCCAGCAGCTTAGTTGAGCGGAGCTCCTACAATGAGCAGTTCTTC. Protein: CASSLVERSSYNEQFF.

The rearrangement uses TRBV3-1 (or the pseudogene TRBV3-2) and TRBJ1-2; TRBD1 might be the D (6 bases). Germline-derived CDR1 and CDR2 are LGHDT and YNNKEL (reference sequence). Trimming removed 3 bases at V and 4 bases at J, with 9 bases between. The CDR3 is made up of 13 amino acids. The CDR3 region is CASSQGAPYGYTF. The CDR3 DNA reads TGTGCCAGCAGCCAGGGGGCGCCCTATGGCTACACCTTC.

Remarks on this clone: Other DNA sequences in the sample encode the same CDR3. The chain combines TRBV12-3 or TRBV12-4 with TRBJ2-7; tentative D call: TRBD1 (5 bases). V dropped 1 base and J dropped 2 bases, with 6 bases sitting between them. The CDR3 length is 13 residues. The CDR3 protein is CASSLGQPYEQYF. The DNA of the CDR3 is TGTGCCAGCAGTTTAGGACAGCCCTACGAGCAGTACTTC.

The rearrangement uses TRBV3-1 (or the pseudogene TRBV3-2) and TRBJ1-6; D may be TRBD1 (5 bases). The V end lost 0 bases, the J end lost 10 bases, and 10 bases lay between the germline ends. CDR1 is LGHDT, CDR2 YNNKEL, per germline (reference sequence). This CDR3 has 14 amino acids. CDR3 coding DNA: TGTGCCAGCAGCCAAGAGGACTGGGGGTCACCCCTCCACTTT. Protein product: CASSQEDWGSPLHF.

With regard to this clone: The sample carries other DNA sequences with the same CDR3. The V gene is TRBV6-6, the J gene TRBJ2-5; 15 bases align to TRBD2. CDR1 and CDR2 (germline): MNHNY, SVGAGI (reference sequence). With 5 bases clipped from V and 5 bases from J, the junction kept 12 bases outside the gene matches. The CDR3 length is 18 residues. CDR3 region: CASSQRTSGRALAETQYF. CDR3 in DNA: TGTGCCAGCAGTCAAAGGACTAGCGGGAGGGCTCTCGCGGAGACCCAGTACTTC.

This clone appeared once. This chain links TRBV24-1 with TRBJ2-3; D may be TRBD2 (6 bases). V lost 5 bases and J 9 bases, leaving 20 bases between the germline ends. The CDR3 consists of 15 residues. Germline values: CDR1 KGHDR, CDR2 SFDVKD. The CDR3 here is CATSGRRGFELTQYF. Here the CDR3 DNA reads TGTGCCACCAGTGGCCGGAGGGGATTCGAACTAACGCAGTATTTT.

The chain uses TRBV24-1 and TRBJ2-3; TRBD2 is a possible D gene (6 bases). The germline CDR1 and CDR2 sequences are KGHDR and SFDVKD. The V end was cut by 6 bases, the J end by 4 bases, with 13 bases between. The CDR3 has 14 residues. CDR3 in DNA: TGTGCCACCAGTACAGGCAGGGAGGCAGATACGCAGTATTTT. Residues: CATSTGREADTQYF.

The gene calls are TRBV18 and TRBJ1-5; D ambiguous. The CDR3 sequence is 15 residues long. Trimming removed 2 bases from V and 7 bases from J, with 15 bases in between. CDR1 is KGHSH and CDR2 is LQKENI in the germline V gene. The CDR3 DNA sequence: TGTGCCAGCTCACCAAACTCGCCTAAGGGACAGCCCCAGCATTTT. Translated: CASSPNSPKGQPQHF. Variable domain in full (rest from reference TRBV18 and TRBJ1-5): NAGVMQNPRHLVRRRGQEARLRCSPMKGHSHVYWYRQLPEEGLKFMVYLQKENIIDESGMPKERFSAEFPKEGPSILRIQQVVRGDSAAYFCASSPNSPKGQPQHFGDGTRLSIL.

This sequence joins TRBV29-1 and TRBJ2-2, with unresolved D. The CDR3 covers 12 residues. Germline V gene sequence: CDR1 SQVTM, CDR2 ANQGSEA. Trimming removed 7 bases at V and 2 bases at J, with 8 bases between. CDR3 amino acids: CSARENTGELFF. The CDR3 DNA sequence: TGCAGCGCCCGAGAAAACACCGGGGAGCTGTTTTTT.

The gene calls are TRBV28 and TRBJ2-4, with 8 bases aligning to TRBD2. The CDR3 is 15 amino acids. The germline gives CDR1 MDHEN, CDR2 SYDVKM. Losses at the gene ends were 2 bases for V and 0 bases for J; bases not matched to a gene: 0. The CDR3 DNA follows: TGTGCCAGCAGTTTACGGGGGGGAGCCAAAAACATTCAGTACTTC. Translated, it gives CASSLRGGAKNIQYF. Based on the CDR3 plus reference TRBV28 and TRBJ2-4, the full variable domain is DVKVTQSSRYLVKRTGEKVFLECVQDMDHENMFWYRQDPGLGLRLIYFSYDVKMKEKGDIPEGYSVSREKKERFSLILESASTNQTSMYLCASSLRGGAKNIQYFGAGTRLSVL.

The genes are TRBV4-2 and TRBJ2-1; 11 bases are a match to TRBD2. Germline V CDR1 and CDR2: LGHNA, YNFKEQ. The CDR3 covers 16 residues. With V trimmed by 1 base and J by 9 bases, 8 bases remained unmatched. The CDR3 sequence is CASSQATSGSRGEQFF. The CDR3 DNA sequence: TGTGCCAGCAGCCAAGCTACTAGCGGGAGCCGGGGTGAGCAGTTCTTC.

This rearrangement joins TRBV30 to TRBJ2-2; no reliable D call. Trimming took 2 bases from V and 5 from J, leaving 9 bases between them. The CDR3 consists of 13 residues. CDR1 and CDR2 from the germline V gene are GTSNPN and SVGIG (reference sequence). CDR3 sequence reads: CAWSLTGTGELFF. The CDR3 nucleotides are TGTGCCTGGAGTCTAACCGGTACCGGGGAGCTGTTTTTT.

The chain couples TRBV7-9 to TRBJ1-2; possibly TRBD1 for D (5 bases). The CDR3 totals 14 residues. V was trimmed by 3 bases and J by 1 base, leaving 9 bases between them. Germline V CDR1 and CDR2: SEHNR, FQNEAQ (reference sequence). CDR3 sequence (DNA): TGTGCCAGCAGCTTTCTCCAGGGTAACTATGGCTACACCTTC. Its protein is CASSFLQGNYGYTF.

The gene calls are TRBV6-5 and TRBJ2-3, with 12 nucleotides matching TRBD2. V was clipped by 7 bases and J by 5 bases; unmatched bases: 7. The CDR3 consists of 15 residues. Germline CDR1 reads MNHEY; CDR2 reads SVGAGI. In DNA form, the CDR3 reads TGTGCCAGCAACAGGACTAGCGGGACGAAAGATACGCAGTATTTT. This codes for CASNRTSGTKDTQYF.